This T cell receptor (beta chain) was observed in a study of T cells in localized non-small cell lung cancer (dated by TCRdb to about 2020). About the study as a whole: T cell repertoires of 200 to 250 early-stage NSCLC patients were analyzed, with tumors being compared against uninvolved tumor-adjacent lungs. Of the NSCLC patients, about 130 were male and around 97 were female, and the mean age was about 69 years. All 220 or so NSCLC patients in the cohort were treatment-naive and had localized lung tumors that were resected. Summary of the overall study and its limitations: Since the design was exploratory, TCR variables were selected using unadjusted p-values with no false-discovery rate correction. A median of about 50 of the top 100 tumor clones turned up in the paired uninvolved adjacent lung, and approximately 30 of those clones also ranked among the top 100 of that same adjacent lung. Longer overall survival was associated with higher blood T cell density, whereas shorter survival was associated with higher adjacent-lung clonality. Uninvolved tumor-adjacent lung showed the highest T cell clonality, higher than tumor, which suggests more focused antigenic responses in the uninvolved tumor-adjacent lung. Because multi-region tumor sequencing was not done, intratumor heterogeneity could not be ruled out.

TCR beta CDR3 regions were sequenced from DNA using the immunoSEQ Assay. The authors' pipeline ran thus. To compute T cell density, TCR beta template counts were normalized to usable DNA, which was estimated by amplifying housekeeping genes. Richness was estimated with the preseqR package, extrapolating to 400,000 templates for PBMC samples and 120,000 templates for tissue samples. Clonality was defined by subtracting Pielou's evenness from one. Differential abundance testing on productive amino-acid clonotypes, with a minimum total count of 5 and an alpha of 0.1, was used to identify tissue-enriched TCRs. Repertoire overlap between compartments was quantified with the Jaccard Index and Morisita Overlap Index. GLIPH grouped TCR beta CDR3s together with public tetramer-defined viral CDR3s, and a viral motif had to include at least three viral sequences and show V-gene enrichment. TCRdb retrieved this table from immuneACCESS and kept in-frame rearrangements only. Not all clones are present; in checked studies, unresolved V genes account for under half, and no reason is known for the remainder. Clone size and V and J calls were adopted from that table, with D and trimming inferred from the DNA. The sample yields approximately 46,000 clones; 65% to 90% were counted once. The ten largest clones capture roughly 15% of the sample.

In regard to this clone: Its antigen specificity is not known. No much larger clone exists at a distance of one base, and base qualities are not known.

Unmatched junction bases come to 9, with V trimmed by 2 bases and J by 8 bases. Sequences SGHTS (CDR1) and YDEGEE (CDR2) are obtained from the germline V gene. Taken from cysteine to phenylalanine, the CDR3 has 15 residues. CDR3 DNA is the only sequence kept; it has 45 bases, read in frame from the first base. At diagnosis, peripheral blood, uninvolved tumor-adjacent lung and tumor were collected and stored as a combination of fresh-frozen and FFPE material. For TCR repertoire profiling, blood samples were analyzed as peripheral blood mononuclear cells. The chain links TRBV5-8 with TRBJ2-1; 8 of the junction bases match TRBD2. The TCR originated in a man aged 35 to 70 with stage III lung adenocarcinoma. Sequences were derived from peripheral blood mononuclear cells, sampled before any cancer treatment. The CDR3 region reads CASSLAGARGHEQFF. The DNA sequence is as follows: TGTGCCAGCAGCTTAGCGGGGGCCCGGGGTCATGAGCAGTTCTTC.